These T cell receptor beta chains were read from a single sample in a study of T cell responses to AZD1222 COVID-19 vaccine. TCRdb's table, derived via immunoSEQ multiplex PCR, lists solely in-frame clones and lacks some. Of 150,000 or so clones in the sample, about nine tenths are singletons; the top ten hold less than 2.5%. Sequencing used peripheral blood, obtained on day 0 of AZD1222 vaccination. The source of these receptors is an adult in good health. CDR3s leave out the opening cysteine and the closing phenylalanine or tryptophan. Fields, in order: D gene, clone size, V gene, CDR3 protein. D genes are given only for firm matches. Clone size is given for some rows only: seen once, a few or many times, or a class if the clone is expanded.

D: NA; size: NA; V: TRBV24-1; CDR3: APKRQPQH
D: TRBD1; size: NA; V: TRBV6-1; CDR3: ASSDLRDRVLSTRADTQY
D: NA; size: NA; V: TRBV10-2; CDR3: ASSLWTGNTEAF
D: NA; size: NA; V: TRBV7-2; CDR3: ASSLLSGWDTSYEQY
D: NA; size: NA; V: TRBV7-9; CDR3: ASREDTGELF
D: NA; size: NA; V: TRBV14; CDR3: ASSQATRSDSPLH
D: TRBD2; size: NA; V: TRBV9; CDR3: ASSVNERSSGNGYNEQF
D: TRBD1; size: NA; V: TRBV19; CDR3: ASSIVGGDREVGNQPQH
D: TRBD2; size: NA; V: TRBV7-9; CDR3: ASSLLTSGVTDTQY
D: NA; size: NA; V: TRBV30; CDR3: AWYTGGEGYT
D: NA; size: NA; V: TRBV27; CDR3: ASSLEKLF
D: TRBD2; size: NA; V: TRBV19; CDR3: ASSIVKTSGYNEQF
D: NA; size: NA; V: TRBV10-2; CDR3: ASSEQYSGHILAKNIQY
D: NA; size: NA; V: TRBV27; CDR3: ASRRGGQPQH
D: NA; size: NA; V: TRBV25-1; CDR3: ASSEFSGSETQY
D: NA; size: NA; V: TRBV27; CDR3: ASSAGRLNTGELF
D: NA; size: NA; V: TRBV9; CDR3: ASSPNQGTDTQY
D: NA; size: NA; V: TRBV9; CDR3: ASSARQDQFYGYT
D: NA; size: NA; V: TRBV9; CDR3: ASSQAVGSSYNSPLH
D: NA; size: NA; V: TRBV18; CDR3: ASSAQLADNEQF
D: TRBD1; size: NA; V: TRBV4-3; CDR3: ASSQGTGHTGELF
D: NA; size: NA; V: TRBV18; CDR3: ASSRRENQPQH
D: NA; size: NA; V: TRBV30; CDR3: AWSVRTADTQY
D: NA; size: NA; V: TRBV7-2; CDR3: ASSLLSGPPVDEQF
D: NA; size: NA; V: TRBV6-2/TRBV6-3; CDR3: ASSYGRNYGYT
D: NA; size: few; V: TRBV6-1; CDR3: ASSELGVTGELF
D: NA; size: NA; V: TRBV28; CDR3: ASSGSPLYNEQF
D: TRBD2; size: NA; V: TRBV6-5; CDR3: ASKGRTSDYNEQF
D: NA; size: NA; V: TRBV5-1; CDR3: ASSLAGGSADTQY